This TCR beta chain was identified in a study of blood T cell repertoires in COVID-19. Turning to the study itself: The United States, Italy and Spain supplied acute and convalescent COVID-19 samples. The cDNA or gDNA used as material had been derived from T cells, B-cell-depleted T cells, or PBMCs.

Using immunoSEQ multiplex PCR, the repertoire was profiled, and TCRdb retains in-frame clones only, with some absent. In the table there are 250,000 to 350,000 clones, roughly 87% of which are singletons. The ends lost 5 bases at V and 7 bases at J; junction bases unmatched: 8. This CDR3 region has 16 residues. Germline V gene lookup returns CDR1 LNHDA and CDR2 SQIVND (reference sequence). Specimen: peripheral blood. This receptor was identified in a woman between 50 and 59 years old who had recovered from COVID-19. V is TRBV19 and J is TRBJ2-1; 13 positions agree with TRBD2. DNA of the CDR3: TGTGCCAGTAGTCGGGTACTAGCGGGAGGGCTGAATGAGCAGTTCTTC. Encoded protein: CASSRVLAGGLNEQFF.